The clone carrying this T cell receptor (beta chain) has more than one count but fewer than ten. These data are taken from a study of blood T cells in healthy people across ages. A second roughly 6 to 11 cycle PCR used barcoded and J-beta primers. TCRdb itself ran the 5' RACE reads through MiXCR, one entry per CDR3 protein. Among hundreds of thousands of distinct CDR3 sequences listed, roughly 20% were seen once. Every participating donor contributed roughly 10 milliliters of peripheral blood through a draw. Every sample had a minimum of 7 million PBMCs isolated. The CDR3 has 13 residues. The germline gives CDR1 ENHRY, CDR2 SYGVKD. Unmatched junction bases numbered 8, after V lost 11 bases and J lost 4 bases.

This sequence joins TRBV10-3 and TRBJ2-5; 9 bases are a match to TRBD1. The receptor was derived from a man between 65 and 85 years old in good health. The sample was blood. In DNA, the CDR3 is TGTGCCTCAACGGGACAGGGCGGAGAGACCCAGTACTTC. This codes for CASTGQGGETQYF.